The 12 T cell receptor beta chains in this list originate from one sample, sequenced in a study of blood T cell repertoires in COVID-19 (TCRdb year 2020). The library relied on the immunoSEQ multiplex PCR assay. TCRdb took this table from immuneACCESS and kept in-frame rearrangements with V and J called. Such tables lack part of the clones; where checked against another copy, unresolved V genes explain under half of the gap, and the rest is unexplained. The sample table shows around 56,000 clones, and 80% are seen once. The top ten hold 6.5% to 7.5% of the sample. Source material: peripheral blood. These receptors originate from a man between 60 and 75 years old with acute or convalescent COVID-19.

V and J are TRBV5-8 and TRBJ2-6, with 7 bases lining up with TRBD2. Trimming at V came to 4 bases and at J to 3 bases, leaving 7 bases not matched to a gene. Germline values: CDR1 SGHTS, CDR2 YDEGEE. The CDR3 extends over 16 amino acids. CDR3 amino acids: CASSPVGGYGANVLTF. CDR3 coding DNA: TGTGCCAGCAGCCCCGTGGGGGGGTATGGGGCCAACGTCCTGACTTTC.

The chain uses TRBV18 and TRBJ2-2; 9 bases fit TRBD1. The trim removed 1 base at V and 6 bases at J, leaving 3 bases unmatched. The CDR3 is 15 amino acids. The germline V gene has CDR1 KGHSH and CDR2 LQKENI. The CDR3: CASSPLQGAPGELFF. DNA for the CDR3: TGTGCCAGCTCACCACTACAGGGGGCGCCCGGGGAGCTGTTTTTT. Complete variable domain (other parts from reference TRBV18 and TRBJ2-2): NAGVMQNPRHLVRRRGQEARLRCSPMKGHSHVYWYRQLPEEGLKFMVYLQKENIIDESGMPKERFSAEFPKEGPSILRIQQVVRGDSAAYFCASSPLQGAPGELFFGEGSRLTVL.

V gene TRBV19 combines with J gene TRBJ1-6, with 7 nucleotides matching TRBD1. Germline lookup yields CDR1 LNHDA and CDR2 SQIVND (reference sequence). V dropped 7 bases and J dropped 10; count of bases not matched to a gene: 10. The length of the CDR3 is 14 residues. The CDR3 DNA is TGTGCCAGTACCGAGACAGGGCGAGGATCACCCCTCCACTTT. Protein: CASTETGRGSPLHF.

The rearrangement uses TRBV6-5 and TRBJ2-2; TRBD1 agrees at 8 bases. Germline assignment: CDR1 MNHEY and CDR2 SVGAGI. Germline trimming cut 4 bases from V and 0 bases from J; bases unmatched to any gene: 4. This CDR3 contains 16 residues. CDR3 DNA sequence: TGTGCCAGCAGTTTCGGACAGGGAACGAACACCGGGGAGCTGTTTTTT. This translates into CASSFGQGTNTGELFF.

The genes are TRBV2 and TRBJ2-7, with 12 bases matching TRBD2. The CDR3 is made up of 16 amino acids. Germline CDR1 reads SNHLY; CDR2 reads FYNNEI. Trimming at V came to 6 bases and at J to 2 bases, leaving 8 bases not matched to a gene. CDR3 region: CASRALGLAGAYEQYF. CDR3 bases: TGTGCCAGCAGGGCTTTGGGACTAGCGGGCGCCTACGAGCAGTACTTC.

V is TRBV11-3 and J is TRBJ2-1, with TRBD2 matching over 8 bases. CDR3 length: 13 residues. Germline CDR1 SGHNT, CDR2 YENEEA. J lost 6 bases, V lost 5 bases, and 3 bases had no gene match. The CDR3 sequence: CASSPGTSNEQFF. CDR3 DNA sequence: TGTGCCAGCAGCCCCGGGACTAGCAATGAGCAGTTCTTC.

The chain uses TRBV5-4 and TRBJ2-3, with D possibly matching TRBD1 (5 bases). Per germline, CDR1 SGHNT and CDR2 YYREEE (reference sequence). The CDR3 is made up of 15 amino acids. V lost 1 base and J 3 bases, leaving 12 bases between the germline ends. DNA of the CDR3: TGTGCCAGCAGCTTGAAGCAGGGATCGACAGATACGCAGTATTTT. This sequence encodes CASSLKQGSTDTQYF.

CDR3 in amino acids: CASSFQGRHGYTF. The CDR3 DNA sequence: TGTGCCAGCAGCTTTCAGGGGCGGCATGGCTACACCTTC. This chain connects TRBV5-6 to TRBJ1-2; D may be TRBD1 (6 bases). V gave up 2 bases and J gave up 6 bases, with 11 bases separating them. Germline V CDR1 and CDR2: SGHDT, YYEEEE. The CDR3 covers 13 residues.

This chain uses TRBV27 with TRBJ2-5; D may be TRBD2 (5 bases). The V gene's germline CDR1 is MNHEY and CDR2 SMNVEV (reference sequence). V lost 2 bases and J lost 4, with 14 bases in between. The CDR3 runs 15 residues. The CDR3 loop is CASSLLARVRETQYF. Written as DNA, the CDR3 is TGTGCCAGCAGTTTACTAGCAAGGGTGAGAGAGACCCAGTACTTC.

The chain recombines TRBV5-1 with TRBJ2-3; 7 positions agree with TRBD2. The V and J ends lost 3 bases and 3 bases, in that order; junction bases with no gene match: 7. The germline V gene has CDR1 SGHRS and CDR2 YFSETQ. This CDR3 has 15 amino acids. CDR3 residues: CASSWGGAGTDTQYF. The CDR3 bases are TGCGCCAGCAGCTGGGGGGGAGCCGGAACAGATACGCAGTATTTT.

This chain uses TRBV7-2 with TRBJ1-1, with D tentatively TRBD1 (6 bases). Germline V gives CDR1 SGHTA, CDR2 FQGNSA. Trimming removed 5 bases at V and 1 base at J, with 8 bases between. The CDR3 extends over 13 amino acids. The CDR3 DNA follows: TGTGCCAGCAGCCCACAGGGGAACACTGAAGCTTTCTTT. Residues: CASSPQGNTEAFF.

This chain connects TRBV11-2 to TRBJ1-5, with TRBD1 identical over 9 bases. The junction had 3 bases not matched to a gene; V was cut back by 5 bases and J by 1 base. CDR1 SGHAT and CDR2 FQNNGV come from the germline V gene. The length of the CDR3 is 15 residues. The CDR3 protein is CASSPDRGSNQPQHF. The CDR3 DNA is TGTGCCAGCAGCCCCGACAGGGGGAGCAATCAGCCCCAGCATTTT.